This T cell receptor (beta chain) was retrieved from a study of long-term antiretroviral therapy in people with HIV. Study-level information: The study's earliest collections predate the 2015 immediate-ART recommendation by about a decade.

The junction had 5 bases not matched to a gene; V was cut back by 0 bases and J by 4 bases. Germline CDR1 SGHNT, CDR2 YYREEE (reference sequence). The CDR3 length is 16 residues. Study-wide results and limits: From about 2003 to 2017, blood was obtained, possibly while participants received older ART regimens.

In the case of this clone: Its antigen is still unknown.

The immunoSEQ assay was v3.0, run at survey level. Measured with immunoSEQ multiplex PCR; TCRdb has only the in-frame clones, and not every one. The table records 25,000 to 30,000 clones, roughly 86% of them present only once. Here the sequenced sample was unsorted PBMCs, taken approximately 2.7 years after starting antiretroviral therapy. This chain links TRBV5-4 with TRBJ1-2, with 11 bases fitting TRBD1. This sequence was found in a man aged 40-49 years with HIV. CDR3 sequence reads: CASSLGGTGGSYGYTF. CDR3 coding DNA: TGTGCCAGCAGCTTGGGGGGGACAGGGGGGAGCTATGGCTACACCTTC.